This section outlines one TCR beta chain sequence together with its context. The table lists this clonotype with many counts. Its specific antigen is unknown. Per-base qualities were not stored, and no clone one base away is much larger. TCR beta CDR3 regions were amplified from RNA transcripts. A first-round RT-PCR of the TCR CDR3 used the HTBI primer set with the Qiagen OneStep RT-PCR kit. The libraries were constructed in a second round of multiplex PCR and then size-selected and purified. The libraries were sequenced on an Illumina HiSeq2000 using paired-end 100 bp reads. On the study's bioinformatics: SOAPnuke was used to process the raw data, throwing out any read that contained adapters or uncalled bases, had a mean Phred below 15, or lacked an exact constant-primer or identifier match. COPE v1.2.5 was used to merge the high-quality paired reads, and each unique nucleotide sequence was defined as a clonotype. Clonotypes were aligned to IMGT TRBV, TRBD and TRBJ reference segments using MiTCR v1.1. Analysis was restricted to V-J combinations with a frequency above 0.0001, which covered about 99% of repertoires. The TCS score was defined as F50 (clonal expansion) divided by E x V (chaos), with BLOSUM62-based TCRdist calculated between CDR3 peptides within each V-J. Welch's t-statistics and random forest reduced several hundred V-J features to 10 to 15, which were used in a naive Bayes classifier (R e1071). TCRdb reprocessing: public reads trimmed at Q25 with fastp, clones called with MiXCR, in-frame beta chains kept. Every distinct CDR3 protein forms one entry, paired with its most common genes and DNA. The V and J calls here are based on TCRdb, not the publication. For this sample there are some 300,000 distinct CDR3 sequences; about 14% appear just once. The ten largest clones capture more than 7.5% of the sample.

This record belongs to a study of T cells in Graves' hyperthyroidism and ophthalmopathy (dated by TCRdb to between 2018 and 2020). Some background on the complete study: Peripheral blood samples were taken at the time of initial diagnosis, prior to any treatment. The 100 or so discovery patients were divided at random into training and test sets in a 7:3 ratio. The paper describes TCR Vbeta CDR3 sequencing of roughly 130 peripheral blood samples, made up of approximately 40 ophthalmopathy patients, over 70 hyperthyroidism patients and roughly 17 progressor patients. Prospective prediction of ophthalmopathy was tested in an independent validation cohort of 18 to 20 hyperthyroidism patients and some 17 patients who later progressed to ophthalmopathy. Once sampling was done, hyperthyroidism patients were given methimazole at a starting dose of 30 mg daily, whereas ophthalmopathy patients were given high-dose intravenous methylprednisolone. To identify distinguishing TCR V-J signatures, a discovery cohort of around 100 patients was used, comprising some 45 with Graves' ophthalmopathy and about 59 with stable Graves' hyperthyroidism. The study also compared thyroid tissue and blood T-cell repertoires from about six Graves' hyperthyroidism patients.

What the authors observed across the whole study: A model built on a 13 V-J signature distinguished ophthalmopathy from stable hyperthyroidism, reaching roughly 88% sensitivity and around 81% specificity in cross-validation and 80%/75% in testing. Most expanded thyroid clonotypes (frequency above 0.001) were also found in blood, which suggests that blood repertoires may mirror thyroid immune responses. Sample size was not statistically predetermined, and investigators were not blinded to group allocation. In validation, the model predicted progression to ophthalmopathy a median of roughly six months before onset, with 65% to 71% sensitivity and just under 75% specificity.

Hyperthyroidism patients were newly diagnosed, with disease duration under 2 months, and aged 18 to 65 years. Any patient with an uncontrolled infection, another autoimmune disease, pregnancy or lactation was excluded. Diagnoses were established on the basis of clinical symptoms, serum thyroxine and TRAb, thyroid ultrasound, and orbital computed tomography. Blood from progressor patients was collected at the time of first diagnosis with hyperthyroidism, before any ophthalmopathy symptoms had appeared. PBMCs were separated from under 11 ml of fresh peripheral blood using Ficoll-Paque density gradient centrifugation. Progressor patients were defined as those initially diagnosed with Graves' hyperthyroidism in whom ophthalmopathy developed during follow-up. Total RNA was extracted using Trizol reagent, and RNA quality was assessed on an Agilent 2100 Bioanalyzer. Sequencing was performed on blood. The receptor was isolated from a woman aged 25 to 39 with Graves' hyperthyroidism that later progressed to Graves' ophthalmopathy.

CDR3 sequence: CSAREGSFDEQFF. In nucleotides, the sequence is TGCAGTGCTAGAGAAGGGAGTTTCGATGAGCAGTTCTTC. The V and J segments used are TRBV20-1 and TRBJ2-1, with TRBD2 tentatively as D gene (5 bases match). Trimming removed 0 bases from V and 8 bases from J, leaving 11 bases between the germline ends. The germline V gene encodes CDR1 DFQATT and CDR2 SNEGSKA (reference sequence). From the cysteine through the phenylalanine, the CDR3 covers 13 amino acids. Kept here is only the CDR3 DNA, which spans 39 bases and is read in frame from base 1.